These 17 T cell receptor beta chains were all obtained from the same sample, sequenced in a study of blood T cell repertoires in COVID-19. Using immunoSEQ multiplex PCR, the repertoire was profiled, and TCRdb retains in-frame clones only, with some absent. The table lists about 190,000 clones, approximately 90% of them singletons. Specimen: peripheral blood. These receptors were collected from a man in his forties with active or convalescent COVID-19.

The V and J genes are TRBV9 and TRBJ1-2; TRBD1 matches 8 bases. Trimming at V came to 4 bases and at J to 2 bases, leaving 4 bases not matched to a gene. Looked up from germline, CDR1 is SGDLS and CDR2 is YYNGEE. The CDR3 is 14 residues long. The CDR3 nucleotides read TGTGCCAGCAGCTCCCGGACAGGGAACTATGGCTACACCTTC. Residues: CASSSRTGNYGYTF.

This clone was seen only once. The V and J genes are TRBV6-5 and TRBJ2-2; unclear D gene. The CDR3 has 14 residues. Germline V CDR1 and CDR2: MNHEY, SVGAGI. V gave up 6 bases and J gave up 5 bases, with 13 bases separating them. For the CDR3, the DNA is TGTGCCAGCAGGTCCGGGTCTATAACCGGGGAGCTGTTTTTT. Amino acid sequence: CASRSGSITGELFF.

The CDR3, as DNA: TGTGCCAGCTCACCACCGGGCCAGGGTGTGGCATCCGGGGAGCTGTTTTTT. As protein: CASSPPGQGVASGELFF. This chain joins TRBV18 and TRBJ2-2; the D gene is possibly TRBD1 (5 bases). The V and J ends lost 0 bases and 6 bases respectively, with 17 bases between them. This CDR3 contains 17 residues. The germline gives CDR1 KGHSH, CDR2 LQKENI. The entire variable domain, with the rest obtained from reference TRBV18 and TRBJ2-2, is as follows: NAGVMQNPRHLVRRRGQEARLRCSPMKGHSHVYWYRQLPEEGLKFMVYLQKENIIDESGMPKERFSAEFPKEGPSILRIQQVVRGDSAAYFCASSPPGQGVASGELFFGEGSRLTVL.

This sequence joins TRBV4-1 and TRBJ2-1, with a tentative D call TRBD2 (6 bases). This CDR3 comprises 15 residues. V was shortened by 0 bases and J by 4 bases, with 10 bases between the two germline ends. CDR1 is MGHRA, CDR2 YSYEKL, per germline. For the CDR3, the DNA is TGCGCCAGCAGCCAAGAGGAGGGGAGGTACAATGAGCAGTTCTTC. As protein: CASSQEEGRYNEQFF.

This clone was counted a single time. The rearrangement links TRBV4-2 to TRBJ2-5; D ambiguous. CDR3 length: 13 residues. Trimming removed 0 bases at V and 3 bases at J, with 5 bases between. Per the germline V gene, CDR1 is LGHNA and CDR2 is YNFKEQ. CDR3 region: CASSQDLEETQYF. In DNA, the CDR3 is TGTGCCAGCAGCCAAGATCTCGAAGAGACCCAGTACTTC.

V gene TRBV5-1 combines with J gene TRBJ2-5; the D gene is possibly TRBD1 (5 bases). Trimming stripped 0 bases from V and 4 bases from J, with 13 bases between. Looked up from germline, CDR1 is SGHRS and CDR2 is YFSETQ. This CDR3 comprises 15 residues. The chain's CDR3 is CASSLDLGPGETQYF. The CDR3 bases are TGCGCCAGCAGCTTGGATTTGGGGCCGGGAGAGACCCAGTACTTC. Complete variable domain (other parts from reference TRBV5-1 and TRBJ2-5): KAGVTQTPRYLIKTRGQQVTLSCSPISGHRSVSWYQQTPGQGLQFLFEYFSETQRNKGNFPGRFSGRQFSNSRSEMNVSTLELGDSALYLCASSLDLGPGETQYFGPGTRLLVL.

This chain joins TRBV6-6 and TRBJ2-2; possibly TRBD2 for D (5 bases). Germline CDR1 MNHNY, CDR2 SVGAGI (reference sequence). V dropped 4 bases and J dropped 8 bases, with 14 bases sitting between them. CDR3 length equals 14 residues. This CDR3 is CASSSPWSGGELFF. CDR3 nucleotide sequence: TGTGCCAGCAGTTCCCCGTGGTCGGGGGGGGAGCTGTTTTTT.

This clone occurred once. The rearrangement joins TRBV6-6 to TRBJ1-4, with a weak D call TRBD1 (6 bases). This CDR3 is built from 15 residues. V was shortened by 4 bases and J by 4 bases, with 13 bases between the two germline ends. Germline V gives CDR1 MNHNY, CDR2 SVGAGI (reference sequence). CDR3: CASSSSDSFNEKLFF. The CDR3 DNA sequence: TGTGCCAGCAGTTCATCGGACAGTTTTAATGAAAAACTGTTTTTT.

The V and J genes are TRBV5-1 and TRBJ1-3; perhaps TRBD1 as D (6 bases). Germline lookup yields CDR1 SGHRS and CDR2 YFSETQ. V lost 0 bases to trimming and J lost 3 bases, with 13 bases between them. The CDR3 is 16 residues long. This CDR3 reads CASSLALAGDGNTIYF. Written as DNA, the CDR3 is TGCGCCAGCAGCTTGGCCCTGGCAGGGGATGGAAACACCATATATTTT.

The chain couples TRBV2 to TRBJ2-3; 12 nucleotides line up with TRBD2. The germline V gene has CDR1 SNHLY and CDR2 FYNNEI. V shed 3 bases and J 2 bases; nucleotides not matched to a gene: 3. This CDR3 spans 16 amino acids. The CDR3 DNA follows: TGTGCCAGCAGTGATGGGACTAGCGGGTACACAGATACGCAGTATTTT. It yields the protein CASSDGTSGYTDTQYF.

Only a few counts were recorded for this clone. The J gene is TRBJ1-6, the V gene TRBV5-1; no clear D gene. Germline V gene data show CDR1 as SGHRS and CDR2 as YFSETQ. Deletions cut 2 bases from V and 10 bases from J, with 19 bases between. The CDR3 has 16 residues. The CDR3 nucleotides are TGCGCCAGCAGCTTTGACACCGTGGCCCTTAACTCACCCCTCCACTTT. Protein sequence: CASSFDTVALNSPLHF.

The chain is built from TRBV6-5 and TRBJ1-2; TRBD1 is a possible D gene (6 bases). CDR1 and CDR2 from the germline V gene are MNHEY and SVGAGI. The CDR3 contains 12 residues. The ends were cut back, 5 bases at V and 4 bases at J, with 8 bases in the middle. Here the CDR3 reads CASSTGIYGYTF. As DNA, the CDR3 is TGTGCCAGCAGTACAGGGATCTATGGCTACACCTTC.

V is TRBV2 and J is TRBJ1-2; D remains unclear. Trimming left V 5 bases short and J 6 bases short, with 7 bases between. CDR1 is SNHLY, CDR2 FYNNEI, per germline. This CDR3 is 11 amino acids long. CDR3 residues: CASSLEDGYTF. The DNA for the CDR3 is TGTGCCAGCAGTCTAGAGGATGGCTACACCTTC.

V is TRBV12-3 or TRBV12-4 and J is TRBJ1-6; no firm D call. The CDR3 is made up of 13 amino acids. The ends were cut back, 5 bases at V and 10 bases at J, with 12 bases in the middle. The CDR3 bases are TGTGCCAGCAGTCTTGTAGGAGGGTCACCCCTCCACTTT. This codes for CASSLVGGSPLHF.

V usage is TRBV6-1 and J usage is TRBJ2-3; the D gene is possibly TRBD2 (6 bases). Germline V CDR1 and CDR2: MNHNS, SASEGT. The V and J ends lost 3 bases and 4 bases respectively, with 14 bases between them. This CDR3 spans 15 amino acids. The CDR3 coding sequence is TGTGCCAGCAGTGACGGGAGAAGAGGGGCAGATACGCAGTATTTT. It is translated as CASSDGRRGADTQYF.

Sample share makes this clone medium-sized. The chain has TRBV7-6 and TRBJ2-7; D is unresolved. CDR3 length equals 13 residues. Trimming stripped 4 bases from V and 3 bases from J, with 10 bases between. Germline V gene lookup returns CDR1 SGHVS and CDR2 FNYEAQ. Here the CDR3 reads CASSSGPNYEQYF. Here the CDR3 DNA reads TGTGCCAGCAGCTCGGGTCCCAACTACGAGCAGTACTTC.

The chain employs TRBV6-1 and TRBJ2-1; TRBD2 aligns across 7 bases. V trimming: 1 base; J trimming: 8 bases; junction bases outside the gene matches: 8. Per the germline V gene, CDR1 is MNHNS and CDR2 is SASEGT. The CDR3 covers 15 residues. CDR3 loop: CASSEGLAEGYEQFF. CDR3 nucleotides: TGTGCCAGCAGTGAAGGGCTAGCGGAAGGGTATGAGCAGTTCTTC.